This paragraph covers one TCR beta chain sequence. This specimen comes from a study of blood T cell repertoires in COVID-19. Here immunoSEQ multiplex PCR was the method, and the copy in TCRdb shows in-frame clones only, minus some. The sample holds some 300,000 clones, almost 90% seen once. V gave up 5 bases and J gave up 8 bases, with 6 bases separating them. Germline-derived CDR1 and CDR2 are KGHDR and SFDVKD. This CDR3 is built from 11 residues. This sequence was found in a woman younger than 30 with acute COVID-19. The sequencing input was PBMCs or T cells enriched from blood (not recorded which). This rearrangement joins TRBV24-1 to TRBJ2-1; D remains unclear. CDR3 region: CATSVGHEQFF. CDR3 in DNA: TGTGCCACCAGTGTGGGCCATGAGCAGTTCTTC.